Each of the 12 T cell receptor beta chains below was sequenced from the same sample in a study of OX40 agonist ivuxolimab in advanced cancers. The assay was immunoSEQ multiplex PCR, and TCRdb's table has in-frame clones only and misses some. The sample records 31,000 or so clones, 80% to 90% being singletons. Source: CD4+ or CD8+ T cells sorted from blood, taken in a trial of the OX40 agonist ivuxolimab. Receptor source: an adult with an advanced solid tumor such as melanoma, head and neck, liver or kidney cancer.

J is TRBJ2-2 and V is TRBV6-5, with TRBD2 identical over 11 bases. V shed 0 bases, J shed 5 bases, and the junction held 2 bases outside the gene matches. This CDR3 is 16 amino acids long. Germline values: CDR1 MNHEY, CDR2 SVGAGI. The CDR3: CASSYSSGGETGELFF. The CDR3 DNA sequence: TGTGCCAGCAGTTACTCTAGCGGGGGGGAGACCGGGGAGCTGTTTTTT.

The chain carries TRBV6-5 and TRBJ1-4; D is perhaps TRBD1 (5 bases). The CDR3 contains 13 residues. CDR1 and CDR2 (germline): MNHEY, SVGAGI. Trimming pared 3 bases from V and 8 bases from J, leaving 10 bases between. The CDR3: CASSYGGLEKLFF. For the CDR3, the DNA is TGTGCCAGCAGTTATGGGGGTCTGGAAAAACTGTTTTTT.

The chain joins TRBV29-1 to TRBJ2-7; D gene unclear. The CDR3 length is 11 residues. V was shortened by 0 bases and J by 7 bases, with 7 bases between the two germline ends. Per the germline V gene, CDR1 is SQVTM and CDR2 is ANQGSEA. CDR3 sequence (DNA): TGCAGCGTTGAAGATCTCGGAGAGCAGTACTTC. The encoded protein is CSVEDLGEQYF.

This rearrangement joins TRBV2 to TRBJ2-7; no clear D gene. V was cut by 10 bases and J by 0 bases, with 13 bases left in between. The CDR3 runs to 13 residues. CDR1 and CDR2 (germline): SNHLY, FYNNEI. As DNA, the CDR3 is TGTGCCACCTCACCCCGGATCTCCTACGAGCAGTACTTC. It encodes CATSPRISYEQYF.

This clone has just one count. For the CDR3, the DNA is TGTGCCAGCGGACCTAGCGGTTGGGAGACCCAGTACTTC. It encodes CASGPSGWETQYF. The chain employs TRBV5-4 and TRBJ2-5; 7 bases match TRBD2. The CDR3 is 13 residues long. Trimming took 7 bases from V and 5 from J; bases not matched to a gene: 8. Looked up from germline, CDR1 is SGHNT and CDR2 is YYREEE (reference sequence).

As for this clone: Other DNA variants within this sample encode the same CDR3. The CDR3 coding sequence is TGTGCCAGCAGTTTATCAGGGAACAATGAGCAGTTCTTC. Protein sequence: CASSLSGNNEQFF. J is TRBJ2-1 and V is TRBV27; D call uncertain. The V end lost 0 bases, the J end lost 5 bases, and 5 bases lay between the germline ends. Germline V gene data show CDR1 as MNHEY and CDR2 as SMNVEV (reference sequence). The CDR3 has 13 residues.

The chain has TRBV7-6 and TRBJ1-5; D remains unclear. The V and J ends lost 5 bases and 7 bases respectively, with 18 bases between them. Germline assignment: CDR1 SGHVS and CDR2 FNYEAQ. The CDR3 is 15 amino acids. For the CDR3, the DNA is TGTGCCAGCAGCCTCGCCGGGTTCGAGAACCAGCCCCAGCATTTT. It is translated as CASSLAGFENQPQHF.

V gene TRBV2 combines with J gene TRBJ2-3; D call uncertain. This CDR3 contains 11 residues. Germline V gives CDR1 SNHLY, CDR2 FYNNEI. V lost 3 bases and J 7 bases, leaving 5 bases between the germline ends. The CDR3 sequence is CASSDGNTQYF. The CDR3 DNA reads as TGTGCCAGCAGTGACGGAAATACGCAGTATTTT.

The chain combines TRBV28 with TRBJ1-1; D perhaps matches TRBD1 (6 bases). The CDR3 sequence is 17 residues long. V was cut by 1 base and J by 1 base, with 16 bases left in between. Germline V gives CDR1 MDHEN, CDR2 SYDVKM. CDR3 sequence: CASSLSRTEPPNTEAFF. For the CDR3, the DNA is TGTGCCAGCAGTTTATCCAGGACAGAACCGCCGAACACTGAAGCTTTCTTT.

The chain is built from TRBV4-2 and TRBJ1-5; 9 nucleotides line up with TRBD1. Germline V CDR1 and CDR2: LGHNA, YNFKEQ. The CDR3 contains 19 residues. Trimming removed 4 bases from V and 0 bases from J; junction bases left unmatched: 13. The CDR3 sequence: CASSLHGTGPENSNQPQHF. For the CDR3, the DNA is TGTGCCAGCAGCCTCCACGGGACAGGGCCCGAAAATAGCAATCAGCCCCAGCATTTT.

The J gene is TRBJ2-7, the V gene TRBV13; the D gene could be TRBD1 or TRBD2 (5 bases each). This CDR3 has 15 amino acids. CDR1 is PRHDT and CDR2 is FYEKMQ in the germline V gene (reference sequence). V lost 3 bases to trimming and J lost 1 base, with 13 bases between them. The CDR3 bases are TGTGCCAGCAGCTTTTTCCGGGACCCATCCTACGAGCAGTACTTC. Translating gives CASSFFRDPSYEQYF.

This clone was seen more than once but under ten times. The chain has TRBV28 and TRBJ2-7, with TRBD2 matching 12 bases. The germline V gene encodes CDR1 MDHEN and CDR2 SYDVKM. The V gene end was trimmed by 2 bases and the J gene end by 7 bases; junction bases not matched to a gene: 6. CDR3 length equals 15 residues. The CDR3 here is CASSLRLAGVVEQYF. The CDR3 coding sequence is TGTGCCAGCAGTTTAAGACTAGCGGGAGTGGTGGAGCAGTACTTC.